The 2 T cell receptor beta chains reported below all come from one sample, sequenced in a study of blood T cell repertoires in COVID-19 (dated by TCRdb to 2019 to 2021). The library was built by means of the immunoSEQ multiplex PCR assay. In TCRdb, the immuneACCESS table is reduced to in-frame sequences with V and J assigned. These tables do not hold every clone; where another copy was compared, an unresolved V gene accounts for under half, and the others remain unexplained. This sample holds roughly 56,000 clones; around 86% were observed only once. The top ten constitute roughly 7.1% of the sample. Sequencing was performed on peripheral blood. The receptors were gathered from a man between 45 and 60 years old with active COVID-19.

This rearrangement joins TRBV4-3 to TRBJ2-4; 9 positions agree with TRBD1. V trimming: 0 bases; J trimming: 5 bases; junction bases outside the gene matches: 2. The CDR3 covers 15 residues. Germline lookup yields CDR1 LGHNA and CDR2 YSLEER. The CDR3 sequence is CASSQDWTGENIQYF. The CDR3 DNA reads as TGCGCCAGCAGCCAAGATTGGACAGGGGAAAACATTCAGTACTTC.

Details on this clone: A read error may account for a junction end that differs from germline. This chain uses TRBV6-2 or TRBV6-3 with TRBJ1-1; weak D call: TRBD1 (5 bases). CDR1 is MNHEY, CDR2 SVGEGT, per germline. The CDR3 covers 14 residues. The CDR3 sequence: CASRYGHLNTEAFF. In nucleotides, the CDR3 is TGTGCCAGCCGTTACGGACATTTGAACACTGAAGCTTTCTTT.